The rows below give T cell receptor beta chains drawn from one sample of a study of blood T cell repertoires in COVID-19. Profiling relied on immunoSEQ multiplex PCR, and the TCRdb table lists in-frame clones only, not all of them. Of approximately 93,000 clones listed, just over 85% are singletons. Sequencing used peripheral blood. Receptors were obtained from a man between 50 and 59 years old with COVID-19, enrolled during active disease. The CDR3 runs from the conserved cysteine through the conserved F or W. The order of the fields is D gene, clone size, J gene, V gene, CDR3 protein, CDR3 DNA. A D gene is named only where the DNA matches it firmly. The size of a clone is reported for some rows only, either as once, few or many, or as a class for expanded clones.

>TRBD1|-|TRBJ1-3|TRBV9
CASSRTGDTGNTIYF
TGTGCCAGCAGTCGGACAGGGGATACTGGAAACACCATATATTTT
>TRBD2|-|TRBJ2-7|TRBV9
CASSVEGLAGDGQYF
TGTGCCAGCAGCGTAGAGGGACTAGCGGGGGACGGGCAGTACTTC
>TRBD2|-|TRBJ2-2|TRBV9
CASSVSGGNTGELFF
TGTGCCAGCAGCGTAAGCGGGGGGAACACCGGGGAGCTGTTTTTT
>-|-|TRBJ2-1|TRBV7-2
CASSLTYNEQFF
TGTGCCAGCAGCTTGACATACAATGAGCAGTTCTTC
>TRBD1|-|TRBJ2-1|TRBV24-1
CATSGQGASEINEQFF
TGTGCCACCAGTGGACAGGGGGCCTCCGAGATCAATGAGCAGTTCTTC
>-|-|TRBJ2-7|TRBV7-9
CASTPGSSFYEQYF
TGTGCCAGCACCCCCGGGAGCAGTTTCTACGAGCAGTACTTC
>-|-|TRBJ2-5|TRBV2
CASSREETQYF
TGTGCCAGCAGCCGAGAAGAGACCCAGTACTTC
>TRBD1|-|TRBJ1-3|TRBV2
CASLDSGGSGNTIYF
TGTGCCAGCTTAGACTCAGGGGGCTCTGGAAACACCATATATTTT
>TRBD1|-|TRBJ1-1|TRBV4-1
CASSQGAQGATNTEAFF
TGCGCCAGCAGCCAAGGCGCTCAGGGGGCTACGAACACTGAAGCTTTCTTT
>TRBD1|-|TRBJ1-6|TRBV7-6
CASSTRQGNNSPLHF
TGTGCCAGCAGCACGAGACAGGGAAATAATTCACCCCTCCACTTT
>-|-|TRBJ1-4|TRBV5-4
CASSADGIRDEKLFF
TGTGCCAGCAGCGCCGACGGGATCCGCGATGAAAAACTGTTTTTT
>-|-|TRBJ2-2|TRBV30
CAWSWAAHTGELFF
TGTGCCTGGAGTTGGGCAGCCCACACCGGGGAGCTGTTTTTT
>TRBD1|-|TRBJ2-7|TRBV3-1/TRBV3-2
CASSHRGGGYTYEQYF
TGTGCCAGCAGCCACAGAGGGGGCGGGTATACCTACGAGCAGTACTTC
>-|once|TRBJ2-1|TRBV9
CASSVGASANDEQFF
TGTGCCAGCAGCGTAGGAGCTAGCGCGAACGATGAGCAGTTCTTC
>-|-|TRBJ2-1|TRBV29-1
CSVTDRTSYNEQFF
TGCAGCGTTACCGACAGGACCTCCTACAATGAGCAGTTCTTC
>-|-|TRBJ1-2|TRBV3-1/TRBV3-2
CASSQDSRRYTF
TGTGCCAGCAGCCAAGATAGCAGACGCTACACCTTC
>-|-|TRBJ1-6|TRBV9
CASSVERGNAPLHF
TGTGCCAGCAGCGTAGAGCGGGGGAACGCACCCCTCCACTTT